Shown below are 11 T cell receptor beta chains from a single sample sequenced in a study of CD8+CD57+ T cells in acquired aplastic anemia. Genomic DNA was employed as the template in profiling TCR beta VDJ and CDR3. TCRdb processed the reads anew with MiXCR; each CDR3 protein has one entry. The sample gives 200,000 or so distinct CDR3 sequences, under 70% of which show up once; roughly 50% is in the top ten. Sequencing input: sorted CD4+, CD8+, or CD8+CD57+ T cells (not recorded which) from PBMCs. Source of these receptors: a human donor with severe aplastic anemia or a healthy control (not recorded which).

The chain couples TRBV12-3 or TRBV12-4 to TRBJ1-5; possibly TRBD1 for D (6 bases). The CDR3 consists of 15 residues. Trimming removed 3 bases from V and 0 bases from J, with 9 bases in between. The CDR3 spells CASSFRGGSNQPQHF. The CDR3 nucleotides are TGTGCCAGCAGTTTTAGAGGGGGTAGCAATCAGCCCCAGCATTTT.

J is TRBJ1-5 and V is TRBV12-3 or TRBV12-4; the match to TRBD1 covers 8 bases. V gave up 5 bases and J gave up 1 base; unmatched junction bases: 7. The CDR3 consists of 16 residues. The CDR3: CASSDGQGRSNQPQHF. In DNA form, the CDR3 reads TGTGCCAGCAGTGATGGACAGGGAAGGAGCAATCAGCCCCAGCATTTT.

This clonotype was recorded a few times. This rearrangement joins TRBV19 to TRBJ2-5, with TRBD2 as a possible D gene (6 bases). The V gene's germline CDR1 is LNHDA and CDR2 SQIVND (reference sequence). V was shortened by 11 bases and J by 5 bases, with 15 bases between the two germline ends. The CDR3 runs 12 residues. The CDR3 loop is CAGQGGKETQYF. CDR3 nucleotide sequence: TGTGCCGGTCAAGGAGGGAAGGAGACCCAGTACTTC.

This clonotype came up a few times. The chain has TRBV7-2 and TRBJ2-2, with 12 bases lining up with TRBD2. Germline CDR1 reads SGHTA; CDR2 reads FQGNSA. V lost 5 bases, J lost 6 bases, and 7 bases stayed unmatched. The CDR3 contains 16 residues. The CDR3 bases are TGTGCCAGCAGCACAAGACTAGCGGGGGAATCCGGGGAGCTGTTTTTT. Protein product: CASSTRLAGESGELFF.

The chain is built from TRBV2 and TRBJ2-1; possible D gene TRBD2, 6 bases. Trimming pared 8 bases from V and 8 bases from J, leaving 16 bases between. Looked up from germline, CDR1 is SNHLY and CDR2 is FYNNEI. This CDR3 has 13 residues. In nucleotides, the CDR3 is TGTGCCAGCGGAGTGGGTAGCGGATATGAGCAGTTCTTC. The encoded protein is CASGVGSGYEQFF.

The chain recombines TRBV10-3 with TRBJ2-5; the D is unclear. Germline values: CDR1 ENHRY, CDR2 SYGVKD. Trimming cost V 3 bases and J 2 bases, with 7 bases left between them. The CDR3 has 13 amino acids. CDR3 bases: TGTGCCATCAGTGACCCGAGGCAAGAGACCCAGTACTTC. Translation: CAISDPRQETQYF.

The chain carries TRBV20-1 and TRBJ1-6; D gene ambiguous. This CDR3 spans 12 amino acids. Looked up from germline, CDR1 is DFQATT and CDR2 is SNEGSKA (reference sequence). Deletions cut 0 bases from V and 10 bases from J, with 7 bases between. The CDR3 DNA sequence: TGCAGTGCTAGAGACGGCTACTCACCCCTCCACTTT. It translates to CSARDGYSPLHF.

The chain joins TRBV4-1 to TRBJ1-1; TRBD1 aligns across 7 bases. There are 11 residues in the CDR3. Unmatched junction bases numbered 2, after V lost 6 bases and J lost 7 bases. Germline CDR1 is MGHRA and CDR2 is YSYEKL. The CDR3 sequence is CASRQGHEAFF. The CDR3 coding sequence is TGCGCCAGCAGACAGGGGCATGAAGCTTTCTTT.

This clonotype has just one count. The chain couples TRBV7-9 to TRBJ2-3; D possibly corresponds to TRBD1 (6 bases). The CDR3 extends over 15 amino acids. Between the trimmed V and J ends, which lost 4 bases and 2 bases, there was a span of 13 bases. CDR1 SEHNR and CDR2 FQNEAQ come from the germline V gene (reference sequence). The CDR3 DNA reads TGTGCCAGCAGCTCACGACAGGACCACACAGATACGCAGTATTTT. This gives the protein CASSSRQDHTDTQYF.

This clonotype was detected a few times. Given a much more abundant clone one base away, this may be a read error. The CDR3: CASSPRSGTPAPHYEQYF. The CDR3, as DNA: TGTGCCAGCAGCCCCCGCTCCGGGACACCCGCACCTCACTACGAGCAGTACTTC. This sequence joins TRBV9 and TRBJ2-7; D perhaps matches TRBD1 (6 bases). V was clipped by 4 bases and J by 3 bases, with 26 bases between them. The CDR3 length is 18 residues. Germline V gene data show CDR1 as SGDLS and CDR2 as YYNGEE.

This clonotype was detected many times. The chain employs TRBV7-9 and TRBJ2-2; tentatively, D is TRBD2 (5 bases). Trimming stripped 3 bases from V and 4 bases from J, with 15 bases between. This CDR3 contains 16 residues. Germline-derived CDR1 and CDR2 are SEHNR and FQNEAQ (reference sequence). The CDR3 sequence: CASSLWGGGFTGELFF. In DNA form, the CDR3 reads TGTGCCAGCAGCTTGTGGGGTGGCGGGTTCACCGGGGAGCTGTTTTTT.